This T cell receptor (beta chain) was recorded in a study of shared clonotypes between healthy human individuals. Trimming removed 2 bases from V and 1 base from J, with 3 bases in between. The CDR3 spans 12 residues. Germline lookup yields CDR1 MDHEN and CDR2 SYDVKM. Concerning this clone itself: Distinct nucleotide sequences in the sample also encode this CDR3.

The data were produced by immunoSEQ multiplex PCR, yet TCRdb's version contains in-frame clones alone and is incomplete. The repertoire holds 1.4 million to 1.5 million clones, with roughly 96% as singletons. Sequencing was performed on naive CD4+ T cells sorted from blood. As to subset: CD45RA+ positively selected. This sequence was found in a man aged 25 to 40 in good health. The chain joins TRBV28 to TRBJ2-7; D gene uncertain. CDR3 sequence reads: CASSLRSYEQYF. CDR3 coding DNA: TGTGCCAGCAGTTTAAGGTCCTACGAGCAGTACTTC.